The 26 T cell receptor beta chains listed next were all sequenced from one sample in a study of blood T cell repertoires in COVID-19. Sequencing used immunoSEQ multiplex PCR; TCRdb keeps in-frame clones, though not all of them. This sample has fewer than 450,000 clones, with around 91% found just once. The specimen sequenced was peripheral blood. These receptors all come from a young woman who had recovered from COVID-19.

The chain joins TRBV11-3 to TRBJ1-3, with 9 bases lining up with TRBD1. The CDR3 totals 16 residues. J lost 0 bases, V lost 5 bases, and 5 bases had no gene match. From germline, CDR1 is SGHNT and CDR2 YENEEA. This CDR3 reads CASSRPDRGSGNTIYF. As DNA, the CDR3 is TGTGCCAGCAGCCGCCCGGACAGGGGCTCTGGAAACACCATATATTTT.

The rearrangement uses TRBV7-2 and TRBJ2-7; TRBD2 is a possible D gene (5 bases). Per the germline V gene, CDR1 is SGHTA and CDR2 is FQGNSA. The CDR3 sequence is 14 residues long. Between the trimmed V and J ends, which lost 5 bases and 2 bases, there was a span of 13 bases. The CDR3 DNA follows: TGTGCCAGCAGCCCCCGGGCTAGCACCTACGAGCAGTACGTC. This encodes CASSPRASTYEQYV.

This clone was counted between two and nine times. The chain is built from TRBV4-1 and TRBJ2-4; 7 bases map to TRBD2. The junction had 4 bases not matched to a gene; V was cut back by 3 bases and J by 8 bases. Germline V gene lookup returns CDR1 MGHRA and CDR2 YSYEKL. CDR3 length equals 13 residues. CDR3 nucleotides: TGCGCCAGCAGCCACGAAGCGGGATACATTCAGTACTTC. This encodes CASSHEAGYIQYF.

The chain is built from TRBV14 and TRBJ2-1, with D tentatively TRBD1 (6 bases). The CDR3 totals 16 residues. Germline CDR1 is SGHDN and CDR2 is FVKESK. Deletions cut 1 base from V and 6 bases from J, with 16 bases between. The CDR3, as DNA: TGTGCCAGCAGCCAAGGACCCCCCAGGGGCGGCAATGAGCAGTTCTTC. This gives the protein CASSQGPPRGGNEQFF.

V usage is TRBV24-1 and J usage is TRBJ2-1; 9 positions match TRBD2. The germline gives CDR1 KGHDR, CDR2 SFDVKD. The CDR3 contains 16 residues. V was clipped by 4 bases and J by 0 bases; unmatched bases: 3. The CDR3 DNA sequence: TGTGCCACCAGTGACCTGACTAGCGGCTCCTACAATGAGCAGTTCTTC. Translating gives CATSDLTSGSYNEQFF.

The chain joins TRBV10-1 to TRBJ2-3, with TRBD2 as a possible D gene (5 bases). V was pared by 0 bases and J by 5 bases, with 12 bases between. The CDR3 consists of 15 residues. Germline CDR1 reads WNHNN; CDR2 reads SYGVQD (reference sequence). The CDR3: CASSESSARQDTQYF. The CDR3 DNA reads as TGCGCCAGCAGTGAGTCTAGCGCCCGCCAAGATACGCAGTATTTT.

The J gene is TRBJ2-2, the V gene TRBV30; 8 nucleotides line up with TRBD2. The CDR3 totals 15 residues. V lost 0 bases and J lost 5; bases outside the gene matches: 5. In germline, CDR1 is GTSNPN, CDR2 SVGIG (reference sequence). In nucleotides, the CDR3 is TGTGCCTGGAGTGTACGGGAGCGGGAGACCGGGGAGCTGTTTTTT. Its protein is CAWSVRERETGELFF.

V gene TRBV19 combines with J gene TRBJ2-1, with 8 bases that match TRBD2. CDR1 and CDR2 (germline): LNHDA, SQIVND (reference sequence). The V and J ends lost 1 base and 4 bases, in that order; junction bases with no gene match: 6. CDR3 length: 16 residues. This CDR3 is CASSIVAGGRYNEQFF. CDR3 nucleotides: TGTGCCAGTAGTATAGTGGCGGGAGGTCGATACAATGAGCAGTTCTTC.

This chain links TRBV5-8 with TRBJ1-1; 7 nucleotides align to TRBD1. There are 16 residues in the CDR3. Germline V gene sequence: CDR1 SGHTS, CDR2 YDEGEE. V lost 4 bases to trimming and J lost 0 bases; unmatched junction nucleotides: 9. CDR3 amino acids: CASSHKRGQLNTEAFF. The CDR3 bases are TGTGCCAGCAGCCACAAAAGGGGACAGCTGAACACTGAAGCTTTCTTT.

Here the CDR3 reads CASRRRAGAEETQYF. In DNA form, the CDR3 reads TGTGCCAGCAGGAGGCGGGCAGGGGCCGAAGAGACCCAGTACTTC. The rearrangement links TRBV7-2 to TRBJ2-5; D possibly corresponds to TRBD1 (6 bases). The length of the CDR3 is 15 residues. V lost 6 bases to trimming and J lost 3 bases, with 17 bases between them. Per germline, CDR1 SGHTA and CDR2 FQGNSA.

The chain couples TRBV5-4 to TRBJ2-3; 10 bases fit TRBD2. The CDR3 spans 17 residues. Trimming removed 4 bases from V and 2 bases from J; junction bases left unmatched: 10. Germline values: CDR1 SGHNT, CDR2 YYREEE (reference sequence). CDR3 sequence (DNA): TGTGCCAGCAGCCCGGGACTAGCGCATTACCCCACAGATACGCAGTATTTT. Amino acids: CASSPGLAHYPTDTQYF. The full variable domain, its missing parts supplied by reference TRBV5-4 and TRBJ2-3, is ETGVTQSPTHLIKTRGQQVTLRCSSQSGHNTVSWYQQALGQGPQFIFQYYREEENGRGNFPPRFSGLQFPNYSSELNVNALELDDSALYLCASSPGLAHYPTDTQYFGPGTRLTVL.

The chain carries TRBV5-4 and TRBJ2-2; TRBD1 is a possible D gene (5 bases). CDR3 size: 13 residues. The germline CDR1 and CDR2 sequences are SGHNT and YYREEE (reference sequence). V was clipped by 7 bases and J by 1 base, with 8 bases between them. The CDR3 is CASQGLNTGELFF. CDR3 nucleotide sequence: TGTGCCAGCCAGGGATTGAACACCGGGGAGCTGTTTTTT.

The chain links TRBV11-3 to TRBJ2-3; 11 nucleotides align to TRBD2. V dropped 6 bases and J dropped 4; count of bases not matched to a gene: 6. The CDR3 is 15 amino acids. Germline V lookup: CDR1 SGHNT, CDR2 YENEEA. In DNA form, the CDR3 reads TGTGCCAGCAGTGACGGACTAGCGGGTTCAGATACGCAGTATTTT. It is translated as CASSDGLAGSDTQYF.

The chain couples TRBV9 to TRBJ2-1, with TRBD2 as a possible D gene (6 bases). The CDR3 runs 16 residues. Germline V gene data show CDR1 as SGDLS and CDR2 as YYNGEE. The V gene lost 0 bases and the J gene lost 0 bases, with 10 bases spanning the gap. The CDR3 sequence: CASSVAAGSSYNEQFF. The CDR3 coding sequence is TGTGCCAGCAGCGTAGCCGCCGGGAGCTCCTACAATGAGCAGTTCTTC. Using reference TRBV9 and TRBJ2-1 for the parts outside the CDR3, the full variable domain is DSGVTQTPKHLITATGQRVTLRCSPRSGDLSVYWYQQSLDQGLQFLIQYYNGEERAKGNILERFSAQQFPDLHSELNLSSLELGDSALYFCASSVAAGSSYNEQFFGPGTRLTVL.

The chain is built from TRBV28 and TRBJ1-5; the match to TRBD1 covers 7 bases. Germline lookup yields CDR1 MDHEN and CDR2 SYDVKM. V lost 3 bases to trimming and J lost 5 bases; unmatched junction nucleotides: 7. The CDR3 length is 15 residues. CDR3 nucleotides: TGTGCCAGCAGTTTCTTAGACAGGGAGGATCAGCCCCAGCATTTT. Translated, it gives CASSFLDREDQPQHF.

The chain employs TRBV15 and TRBJ2-1; TRBD2 matches 7 bases. V lost 2 bases, J lost 10 bases, and 5 bases stayed unmatched. CDR1 is LNHNV, CDR2 YYDKDF, per germline (reference sequence). The CDR3 sequence is 13 residues long. CDR3 coding DNA: TGTGCCACCAGCAGAACTAGCGTATCCGAGCAGTTCTTC. The encoded protein is CATSRTSVSEQFF.

This chain joins TRBV24-1 and TRBJ1-1; a possible D gene is TRBD1 (6 bases). The CDR3 sequence is 13 residues long. The V gene lost 4 bases and the J gene lost 7 bases, with 12 bases spanning the gap. Germline values: CDR1 KGHDR, CDR2 SFDVKD. The CDR3 spells CATSDSGQFEAFF. Here the CDR3 DNA reads TGTGCCACCAGTGACTCTGGACAGTTTGAAGCTTTCTTT.

This chain connects TRBV27 to TRBJ2-1, with D hard to call. This CDR3 spans 13 amino acids. Trimming removed 5 bases from V and 3 bases from J, with 8 bases in between. From germline, CDR1 is MNHEY and CDR2 SMNVEV (reference sequence). In nucleotides, the CDR3 is TGTGCCAGCAGTCTCGTCTACTACAATGAGCAGTTCTTC. Its translation is CASSLVYYNEQFF.

The chain carries TRBV5-1 and TRBJ1-2, with 8 positions matching TRBD1. Germline-derived CDR1 and CDR2 are SGHRS and YFSETQ. With 1 base clipped from V and 7 bases from J, the junction kept 9 bases outside the gene matches. The CDR3 consists of 15 residues. This CDR3 is CASSLLGQERGGYTF. The CDR3 DNA follows: TGCGCCAGCAGCTTGCTGGGACAGGAGAGGGGTGGCTACACCTTC. Together with reference TRBV5-1 and TRBJ1-2, the CDR3 gives the full variable domain: KAGVTQTPRYLIKTRGQQVTLSCSPISGHRSVSWYQQTPGQGLQFLFEYFSETQRNKGNFPGRFSGRQFSNSRSEMNVSTLELGDSALYLCASSLLGQERGGYTFGSGTRLTVV.

The J gene is TRBJ2-5, the V gene TRBV9; D perhaps matches TRBD1 (6 bases). Germline V gene data show CDR1 as SGDLS and CDR2 as YYNGEE. Trimming took off 0 bases at V and 1 base at J, with 10 bases between the two ends. The CDR3 loop spans 15 amino acids. DNA for the CDR3: TGTGCCAGCAGCGTAGATCGGACAGCCCAAGAGACCCAGTACTTC. As protein: CASSVDRTAQETQYF.

This sequence joins TRBV24-1 and TRBJ2-3, with D tentatively TRBD2 (5 bases). Trimming stripped 1 base from V and 0 bases from J, with 10 bases between. The V gene's germline CDR1 is KGHDR and CDR2 SFDVKD. The CDR3 has 16 residues. The CDR3 nucleotides are TGTGCCACCAGTGATTTCATAGCGACTAGCACAGATACGCAGTATTTT. Translating it yields CATSDFIATSTDTQYF.

The chain is built from TRBV24-1 and TRBJ2-1; the D gene is possibly TRBD2 (5 bases). Germline CDR1 and CDR2: KGHDR and SFDVKD. This CDR3 spans 15 amino acids. V was pared by 0 bases and J by 9 bases, with 14 bases between. CDR3 amino acids: CATSDLTRLKAEQFF. In nucleotides, the CDR3 is TGTGCCACCAGTGATTTGACTAGATTGAAGGCTGAGCAGTTCTTC.

The J gene is TRBJ1-5, the V gene TRBV19; D is undetermined. The CDR3 has 15 amino acids. The V end was cut by 3 bases, the J end by 0 bases, with 9 bases between. Germline V gene data show CDR1 as LNHDA and CDR2 as SQIVND (reference sequence). The CDR3 bases are TGTGCCAGTAGTATCGGAGGGTTTAGCAATCAGCCCCAGCATTTT. It codes for CASSIGGFSNQPQHF. Full variable domain (remainder filled in from reference TRBV19 and TRBJ1-5): DGGITQSPKYLFRKEGQNVTLSCEQNLNHDAMYWYRQDPGQGLRLIYYSQIVNDFQKGDIAEGYSVSREKKESFPLTVTSAQKNPTAFYLCASSIGGFSNQPQHFGDGTRLSIL.

The chain carries TRBV3-1 (or the pseudogene TRBV3-2) and TRBJ2-1; D is possibly TRBD2 (6 bases). CDR3 length: 15 amino acids. Germline CDR1 LGHDT, CDR2 YNNKEL (reference sequence). V was pared by 1 base and J by 0 bases, with 7 bases between. The CDR3 is CASSQGRDSYNEQFF. The CDR3 DNA sequence: TGTGCCAGCAGCCAAGGGCGGGACTCCTACAATGAGCAGTTCTTC.

The V gene is TRBV2, the J gene TRBJ2-1; maybe TRBD2 (7 bases). Germline V CDR1 and CDR2: SNHLY, FYNNEI. Between the trimmed V and J ends, which lost 8 bases and 7 bases, there was a span of 18 bases. This CDR3 has 14 amino acids. The CDR3 is CASDSGGGPNEQFF. CDR3 bases: TGTGCCAGCGACTCCGGCGGGGGCCCGAATGAGCAGTTCTTC.

The chain couples TRBV5-4 to TRBJ2-1, with 8 bases identical to TRBD2. Germline-derived CDR1 and CDR2 are SGHNT and YYREEE (reference sequence). Trimming took 7 bases from V and 10 from J; bases not matched to a gene: 10. The CDR3 extends over 13 amino acids. DNA for the CDR3: TGTGCCAGCCTGGTCAGCGGGAGTGACGAGCAGTTCTTC. It yields the protein CASLVSGSDEQFF.